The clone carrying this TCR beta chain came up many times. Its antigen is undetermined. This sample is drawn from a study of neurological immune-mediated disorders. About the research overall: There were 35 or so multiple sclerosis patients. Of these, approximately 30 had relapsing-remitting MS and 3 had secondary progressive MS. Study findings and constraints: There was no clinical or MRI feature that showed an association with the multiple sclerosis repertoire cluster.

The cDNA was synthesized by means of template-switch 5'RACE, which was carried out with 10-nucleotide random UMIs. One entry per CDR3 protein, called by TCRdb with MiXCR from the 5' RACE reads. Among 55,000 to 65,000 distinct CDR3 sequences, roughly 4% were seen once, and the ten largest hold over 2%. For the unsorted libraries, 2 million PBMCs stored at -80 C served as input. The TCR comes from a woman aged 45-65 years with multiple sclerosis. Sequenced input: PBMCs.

The CDR3 sequence is CASSRASGTGDYEQYF. The CDR3 nucleotides are TGTGCCAGCAGTCGAGCCTCCGGGACAGGGGACTACGAGCAGTACTTC. V usage is TRBV27 and J usage is TRBJ2-7; TRBD1 matches 10 bases. J was trimmed by 3 bases and V by 5 bases; bases with no gene match: 10. CDR1 is MNHEY and CDR2 is SMNVEV in the germline V gene (reference sequence). CDR3 size: 16 residues.